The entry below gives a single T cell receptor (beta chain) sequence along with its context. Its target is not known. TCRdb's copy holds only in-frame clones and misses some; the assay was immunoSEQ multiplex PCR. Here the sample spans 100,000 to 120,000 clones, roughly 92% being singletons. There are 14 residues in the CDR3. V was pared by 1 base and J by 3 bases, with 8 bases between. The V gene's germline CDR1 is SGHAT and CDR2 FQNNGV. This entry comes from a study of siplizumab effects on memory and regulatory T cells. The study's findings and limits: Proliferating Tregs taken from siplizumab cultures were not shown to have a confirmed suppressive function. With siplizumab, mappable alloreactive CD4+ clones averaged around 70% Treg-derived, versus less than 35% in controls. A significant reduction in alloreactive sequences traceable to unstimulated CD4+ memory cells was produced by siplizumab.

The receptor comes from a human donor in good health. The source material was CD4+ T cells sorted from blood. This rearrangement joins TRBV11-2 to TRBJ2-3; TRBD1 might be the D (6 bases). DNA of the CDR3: TGTGCCAGCAGCTTAGGCAGGGGAACAGATACGCAGTATTTT. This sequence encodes CASSLGRGTDTQYF. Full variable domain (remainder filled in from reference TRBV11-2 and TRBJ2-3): EAGVAQSPRYKIIEKRQSVAFWCNPISGHATLYWYQQILGQGPKLLIQFQNNGVVDDSQLPKDRFSAERLKGVDSTLKIQPAKLEDSAVYLCASSLGRGTDTQYFGPGTRLTVL.